Below are 8 T cell receptor beta chains sequenced from a single sample in a study of cytomegalovirus exposure and HLA in healthy donors. The study ran its PCR with 60 Vbeta and 13 Jbeta primers. The method was immunoSEQ multiplex PCR; TCRdb's version includes in-frame clones alone and lacks a portion of them. In all, the sample yields 80,000 to 95,000 clones. The source material was PBMCs. These receptors were taken from a woman under 40 in good health and CMV-seronegative.

This chain connects TRBV30 to TRBJ2-2; D unresolved. V was clipped by 1 base and J by 2 bases, with 8 bases between them. This CDR3 contains 14 residues. CDR1 is GTSNPN and CDR2 is SVGIG in the germline V gene (reference sequence). The CDR3 protein is CAWSGAFNTGELFF. In DNA form, the CDR3 reads TGTGCCTGGAGTGGCGCGTTCAACACCGGGGAGCTGTTTTTT.

The genes are TRBV4-1 and TRBJ2-6; 7 bases are shared with TRBD2. With V trimmed by 4 bases and J by 4 bases, 7 bases remained unmatched. The CDR3 covers 16 residues. Germline CDR1 reads MGHRA; CDR2 reads YSYEKL. CDR3 bases: TGCGCCAGCAGCCCCCAGGGAGGGACCGGGGCCAACGTCCTGACTTTC. The encoded protein is CASSPQGGTGANVLTF.

The chain joins TRBV6-1 to TRBJ1-2; D is possibly TRBD1 (6 bases). In germline, CDR1 is MNHNS, CDR2 SASEGT. Trimming took 1 base from V and 0 from J, leaving 15 bases between them. The CDR3 is 17 residues long. CDR3 bases: TGTGCCAGCAGTGAAGAAAGGACAGCCAACTCTAACTATGGCTACACCTTC. Translating gives CASSEERTANSNYGYTF.

The chain combines TRBV19 with TRBJ2-2, with a possible D match to TRBD1 (6 bases). V lost 3 bases to trimming and J lost 0 bases, with 8 bases between them. This CDR3 contains 15 residues. Germline CDR1 LNHDA, CDR2 SQIVND (reference sequence). CDR3 sequence: CASSMTGSNTGELFF. The CDR3 bases are TGTGCCAGTAGTATGACAGGTTCGAACACCGGGGAGCTGTTTTTT.

The rearrangement uses TRBV7-9 and TRBJ1-6, with 9 bases fitting TRBD1. J was trimmed by 7 bases and V by 0 bases; bases with no gene match: 1. Germline CDR1 reads SEHNR; CDR2 reads FQNEAQ (reference sequence). CDR3 length equals 15 residues. The CDR3 loop is CASSLAGTGNSPLHF. The CDR3 region has the DNA TGTGCCAGCAGCTTAGCCGGGACAGGGAATTCACCCCTCCACTTT.

This sequence joins TRBV5-1 and TRBJ2-7; D perhaps matches TRBD1 (6 bases). CDR1 is SGHRS, CDR2 YFSETQ, per germline. The length of the CDR3 is 15 residues. Deletions cut 0 bases from V and 2 bases from J, with 12 bases between. CDR3: CASSLAEAGAYEQYF. DNA of the CDR3: TGCGCCAGCAGCTTGGCCGAAGCAGGGGCCTACGAGCAGTACTTC.

The genes are TRBV19 and TRBJ2-5; 15 positions match TRBD2. V shed 10 bases and J 5 bases; nucleotides not matched to a gene: 5. The CDR3 has 14 residues. Germline CDR1 and CDR2: LNHDA and SQIVND (reference sequence). In DNA form, the CDR3 reads TGTGCCACCCGGACTAGCGGGAGGGGTGAGACCCAGTACTTC. Its protein is CATRTSGRGETQYF.

The genes are TRBV18 and TRBJ1-1, with D unresolved. The CDR3 runs 13 residues. Germline CDR1 and CDR2: KGHSH and LQKENI. The V gene lost 8 bases and the J gene lost 1 base, with 11 bases spanning the gap. Here the CDR3 reads CASKRSQNTEAFF. The DNA for the CDR3 is TGTGCCAGCAAACGGTCCCAGAACACTGAAGCTTTCTTT.